Listed below are T cell receptor beta chains from one sample, sequenced in a study of T and B cells in COVID-19 patients. TCRdb used MiXCR to reprocess the multiplex PCR reads, holding one entry per CDR3 protein. Of roughly 25,000 distinct CDR3 sequences listed, around a third are singletons. Sequencing was done on a sample of blood. These receptor sequences come from a human donor who had recovered from COVID-19. CDR3s include the opening cysteine and the closing phenylalanine or tryptophan. The order of the fields is J gene, clone size, D gene, V gene, CDR3 DNA, CDR3 protein. The D gene is left open where the match is weak. Clone size is given for some rows only: seen once, a few or many times, or a class if the clone is expanded.

>TRBJ2-3|.|TRBD2|TRBV27
TGTGCCAGCAGTTTGGGGATTGGGGCGGGAGGCACAGATACGCAGTATTTT
CASSLGIGAGGTDTQYF
>TRBJ1-1|.|.|TRBV6-2/TRBV6-3
TGTGCCAGCAGGGCGGGACACTGGGGCACTGAAGCTTTCTTT
CASRAGHWGTEAFF
>TRBJ2-4|few|.|TRBV19
TGTGCCAGTAGTACGTCCCCTCTGATAGCGCCTCCCGGGGGCATTCAGTACTTC
CASSTSPLIAPPGGIQYF
>TRBJ1-6|.|TRBD1|TRBV27
TGTGCCAGCAGTTTTACAGGGGCTAATTCACCCCTCCACTTT
CASSFTGANSPLHF
>TRBJ2-1|medium-sized|TRBD2|TRBV19
TGTGCCAGTAGTATCGGACTAGCGGGCAACAATGAGCAGTTCTTC
CASSIGLAGNNEQFF
>TRBJ2-7|.|TRBD1|TRBV5-1
TGCGCCAGCAGCTTGGGGGGACAGGCAGTGGGTGAGCAGTACTTC
CASSLGGQAVGEQYF
>TRBJ1-2|many|.|TRBV19
TGTGCCAGTAGTATCAACTATGGCTACACCTTC
CASSINYGYTF
>TRBJ2-7|.|.|TRBV4-3
TGCGCCAGCAGCCAAGATGTGCTCGATTCCTCCCGCTACCACGAGCAGTACTTC
CASSQDVLDSSRYHEQYF
>TRBJ2-1|many|TRBD2|TRBV19
TGTGCCAGCGCTCTTCGCGGGAGTTCATCCTACAATGAGCAGTTCTTC
CASALRGSSSYNEQFF
>TRBJ2-2|.|TRBD2|TRBV5-1
TGCGCCGCCCAACGGGGGGAGTCCACCGGGGAGCTGTTTTTT
CAAQRGESTGELFF
>TRBJ2-1|.|TRBD2|TRBV7-6
TGTGCCAGCAGCGCCCCGGGACTAGATCAGTTCTTC
CASSAPGLDQFF
>TRBJ2-3|few|TRBD2|TRBV6-1
TGTGCCAGCAGTGAAATGGCCGGGAGGCCAGATACGCAGTATTTT
CASSEMAGRPDTQYF
>TRBJ2-1|.|.|TRBV20-1
TGCAGTGCTAGAAACTACAATGAGCAGTTCTTC
CSARNYNEQFF
>TRBJ1-6|few|TRBD1|TRBV6-2/TRBV6-3
TGTGCCAGCAGTTACTCGAGACAGGGATACTCACCCCTCCACTTT
CASSYSRQGYSPLHF
>TRBJ2-2|many|.|TRBV18
TGTGCCAGCTCACCCTTGACTAACACCGGGGAGCTGTTTTTT
CASSPLTNTGELFF
>TRBJ2-3|.|TRBD1|TRBV29-1
TGCAGCGTACCGATCCGGGACAGGGGCCCAACAGATACGCAGTATTTT
CSVPIRDRGPTDTQYF
>TRBJ1-6|.|.|TRBV18
TGTGCCAGCTCACCGATGGGTTCTCATTCACCCCTCCACTTT
CASSPMGSHSPLHF
>TRBJ1-5|.|.|TRBV6-2/TRBV6-3
TGTGCCAGCAGTGAGAGGGGTAGCAATCAGCCCCAGCATTTT
CASSERGSNQPQHF
>TRBJ1-2|.|.|TRBV12-3/TRBV12-4
TGTGCCAGCAGTTCCTCCCGGGACACCTATGGCTACACCTTC
CASSSSRDTYGYTF
>TRBJ1-2|many|.|TRBV19
TGTGCCAGTACCGGGTTGGATGGCTACACCTTC
CASTGLDGYTF
>TRBJ1-4|.|TRBD1|TRBV7-9
TGTGCCAGCAGCTTAGCCCCGGACAGGATGAGTGAAAAACTGTTTTTT
CASSLAPDRMSEKLFF
>TRBJ2-7|.|.|TRBV5-1
TGCGCCAGCAGCTTTAACCAGTACGGCGAGCAGTACTTC
CASSFNQYGEQYF
>TRBJ2-2|.|.|TRBV5-5
TGCGCCAGCAGCTTGGCAGGGGCTAACACCGGGGAGCTGTTTTTT
CASSLAGANTGELFF
>TRBJ2-7|medium-sized|TRBD1|TRBV29-1
TGCAGCGTTGGACAGGGTGGCTTGAACGAGCAGTACTTC
CSVGQGGLNEQYF
>TRBJ1-6|few|.|TRBV19
TGTGCCAGTAGGGCGAGCTCCTATAATTCACCCCTCCACTTT
CASRASSYNSPLHF
>TRBJ2-2|few|TRBD1|TRBV5-5
TGTGCCAGCAGCCGGACAGGGGTCGGGACCGGGGAGCTGTTTTTT
CASSRTGVGTGELFF
>TRBJ1-2|.|.|TRBV18
TGTGCCAGCTCACCACCGGGGGTTTTTCATGGCTACACCTTC
CASSPPGVFHGYTF